The rows below give T cell receptor beta chains drawn from one sample of a study of blood T cell repertoires in COVID-19. The assay was immunoSEQ multiplex PCR, and TCRdb's table has in-frame clones only and misses some. The sample holds some 170,000 clones, 76% seen once. Material for sequencing was peripheral blood. The receptor source for this set is a woman between 45 and 65 years old with active or convalescent COVID-19. Each CDR3 is given with its conserved first and last residue. The D gene is left open where the match is weak. Size tells how often a clone was seen (once, few, many) or the class of an expanded clone, and some rows leave it out.

TRBD1 | - | TRBJ2-3 | TRBV9 | TGTGCCAGCAGCTCAGGGGGCGGGGACCTCACAGATACGCAGTATTTT | CASSSGGGDLTDTQYF
TRBD2 | - | TRBJ2-1 | TRBV10-3 | TGTGCCTCGGGGCGGGAGGCCCATGGGGATGAGCAGTTCTTC | CASGREAHGDEQFF
- | few | TRBJ1-3 | TRBV30 | TGTGCGCAGGGGACCGGAAACACCATATATTTT | CAQGTGNTIYF
TRBD1 | few | TRBJ2-7 | TRBV27 | TGTGCCAGCAGTTCCTTAACAGGGGGCCGACCCTACGAGCAGTACTTC | CASSSLTGGRPYEQYF
TRBD1 | - | TRBJ2-5 | TRBV6-6 | TGTGCCAGCAGTTGGGACAGACAAGAGACCCAGTACTTC | CASSWDRQETQYF
- | - | TRBJ1-5 | TRBV7-8 | TGTGCCAGCAGCTCCCCTTCTCAGCCCCAGCATTTT | CASSSPSQPQHF
- | - | TRBJ2-1 | TRBV28 | TGTGCCAGCAGTTTTAGCGCATACCAGTTCTTC | CASSFSAYQFF
- | few | TRBJ1-1 | TRBV14 | TGTGCCAGCAGTCGGAACAGGCGGATGAACACTGAAGCTTTCTTT | CASSRNRRMNTEAFF
- | - | TRBJ1-3 | TRBV7-2 | TGTGCCAGCAGCCCCCCCGGGGGACGAGGAAACACCATATATTTT | CASSPPGGRGNTIYF
TRBD2 | many | TRBJ2-2 | TRBV11-2 | TGTGCCACTCGGGGGGGACTAGTGTCCACCGGGGAGCTGTTTTTT | CATRGGLVSTGELFF
- | - | TRBJ2-5 | TRBV12-5 | TGTGCTAGTGGCTACGGAGAGACCCAGTACTTC | CASGYGETQYF
- | - | TRBJ1-1 | TRBV15 | TGTGCCACCAGCACAGAGGGGGGGACTGAAGCTTTCTTT | CATSTEGGTEAFF
- | - | TRBJ1-2 | TRBV2 | TGTGCCAGCAGTGAGGACACTCGCTATGGCTACACCTTC | CASSEDTRYGYTF
- | - | TRBJ1-4 | TRBV5-4 | TGTGCCAGCAGCTTGCAGGGCTTAAATGAAAAACTGTTTTTT | CASSLQGLNEKLFF
- | - | TRBJ2-5 | TRBV6-6 | TGTGCCAGCAGCCCGGGGGACAGCCAAGAGACCCAGTACTTC | CASSPGDSQETQYF
- | - | TRBJ2-2 | TRBV7-9 | TGTGCCAGCAGCTCCCGCACCGACAGGACCGGGGAGCTGTTTTTT | CASSSRTDRTGELFF
- | few | TRBJ1-5 | TRBV29-1 | TGCAGCGTTGGAATGGGGAGTGGTCAGCCCCAGCATTTT | CSVGMGSGQPQHF
- | - | TRBJ1-2 | TRBV4-2 | TGTGCCAGCAGCCAAGAAAGTACTCGATGGTATGGCTACACCTTC | CASSQESTRWYGYTF
TRBD2 | - | TRBJ2-5 | TRBV12-5 | TGTGCTAGTGGTTTAGGACTAGCGGAGACCCAGTACTTC | CASGLGLAETQYF
TRBD1 | - | TRBJ2-7 | TRBV10-3 | TGTGCCATCAGTGAGTCCGGGACAGCAACCTACGAGCAGTACTTC | CAISESGTATYEQYF
- | - | TRBJ2-5 | TRBV9 | TGTGCCAGCAGCGTAGATCCAACTAGCCGGGGAACCCAGTACTTC | CASSVDPTSRGTQYF
TRBD1 | few | TRBJ1-1 | TRBV9 | TGTGCCAGCAGCGCAGGGACAGGGACCACTGAAGCTTTCTTT | CASSAGTGTTEAFF
- | many | TRBJ1-5 | TRBV18 | TGTGCCAGCTCACCCAGGGCAGGGGGCAATCAGCCCCAGCATTTT | CASSPRAGGNQPQHF
TRBD1 | once | TRBJ1-5 | TRBV28 | TGTGCCAGCAGTCAATCGGGCAGGGGGGCAGATCAGCTCCAGCATTTT | CASSQSGRGADQLQHF
- | - | TRBJ2-7 | TRBV4-1 | TGCGCCAGCAGCCAAGAAACAGGGAACAGCTACGAGCAGTACTTC | CASSQETGNSYEQYF
TRBD2 | - | TRBJ2-7 | TRBV28 | TGTGCCAGCAGTATACGACTAGCAGTGGGGGAGCAGTACTTC | CASSIRLAVGEQYF
- | - | TRBJ1-6 | TRBV27 | TGTGCCAGCAGTTTATCTTATCCGGGTTCAGCACCCCTCCACTTT | CASSLSYPGSAPLHF
TRBD2 | - | TRBJ2-7 | TRBV30 | TGTGCCTGGTCACTAGCGGGACTAGAGGTACACGAGCAGTACTTC | CAWSLAGLEVHEQYF
- | few | TRBJ2-5 | TRBV7-8 | TGTGCCAGCAGCTTAGACATACAAGAGACCCAGTACTTC | CASSLDIQETQYF
TRBD2 | - | TRBJ2-1 | TRBV9 | TGTGCCAGCAGCGTAAGTAGCGGGACTACCTACAATGAGCAGTTCTTC | CASSVSSGTTYNEQFF
- | - | TRBJ2-1 | TRBV12-3/TRBV12-4 | TGTGCCAGCAACCAATACGGGACAGAGCAGTTCTTC | CASNQYGTEQFF
TRBD2 | - | TRBJ2-7 | TRBV4-3 | TGCGCCAGCAGCCAAGATTTTGGACTAGCTTTCGAGCAGTACTTC | CASSQDFGLAFEQYF
TRBD1 | - | TRBJ1-2 | TRBV5-1 | TGCGCCAGCAGGTCGGGACAGGGAGAGGTGAACTATGGCTACACCTTC | CASRSGQGEVNYGYTF
TRBD2 | - | TRBJ2-1 | TRBV5-1 | TGCGCCAGCAGCTTGCAACCCTCGGGGGGGAATGGCAATGAGCAGTTCTTC | CASSLQPSGGNGNEQFF
- | - | TRBJ2-7 | TRBV7-8 | TGTGCCAGCAGCTTCCCCGGGGTATACGAGCAGTACTTC | CASSFPGVYEQYF
TRBD1 | - | TRBJ1-4 | TRBV25-1 | TGTGCCAGCAGTGGTCGGGACAGGGAAGGGGAAAAACTGTTTTTT | CASSGRDREGEKLFF
- | - | TRBJ2-7 | TRBV6-2/TRBV6-3 | TGTGCCAGCAGCCAGGGACAAATGGTTCCCGAGCAGTACTTC | CASSQGQMVPEQYF
- | few | TRBJ1-5 | TRBV3-1/TRBV3-2 | TGTGCCAGCAGCCCCTCGACGCTGGGTCTAGAGCATTTT | CASSPSTLGLEHF
- | - | TRBJ1-6 | TRBV19 | TGTGCCAGTAGTATCGGCAGGAAGAATTCACCCCTCCACTTT | CASSIGRKNSPLHF
- | - | TRBJ1-2 | TRBV7-2 | TGTGCCAGCAGCTTAAGCCGGGAAGACTATGGCTACACCTTC | CASSLSREDYGYTF
- | - | TRBJ2-5 | TRBV6-4 | TGTGCCAGCAGTGACTCCCGGGAGACCCAGTACTTC | CASSDSRETQYF
- | - | TRBJ1-1 | TRBV6-5 | TGTGCCTGCAGTTCCGTGGGAGCCACTGAAGCTTTCTTT | CACSSVGATEAFF